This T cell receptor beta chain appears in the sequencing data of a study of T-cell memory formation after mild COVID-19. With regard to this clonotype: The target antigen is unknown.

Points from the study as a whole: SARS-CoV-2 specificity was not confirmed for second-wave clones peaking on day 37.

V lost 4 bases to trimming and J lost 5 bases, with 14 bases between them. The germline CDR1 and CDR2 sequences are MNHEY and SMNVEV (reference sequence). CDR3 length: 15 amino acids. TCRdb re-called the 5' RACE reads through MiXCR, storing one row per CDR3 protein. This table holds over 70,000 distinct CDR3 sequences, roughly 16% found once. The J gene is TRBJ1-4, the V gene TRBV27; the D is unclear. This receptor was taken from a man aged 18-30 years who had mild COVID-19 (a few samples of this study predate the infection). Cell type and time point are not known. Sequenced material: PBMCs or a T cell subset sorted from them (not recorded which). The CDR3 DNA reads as TGTGCCAGCAGTTCGCTCTTCCGGATGAATGAAAAACTGTTTTTT. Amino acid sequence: CASSSLFRMNEKLFF. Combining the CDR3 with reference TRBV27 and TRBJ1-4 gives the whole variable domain EAQVTQNPRYLITVTGKKLTVTCSQNMNHEYMSWYRQDPGLGLRQIYYSMNVEVTDKGDVPEGYKVSRKEKRNFPLILESPSPNQTSLYFCASSSLFRMNEKLFFGSGTQLSVL.